This entry lists 17 T cell receptor beta chains sequenced from one sample in a study of T cell responses to AZD1222 COVID-19 vaccine. Only in-frame clones appear in the TCRdb table, and some are missing; sequencing was by immunoSEQ multiplex PCR. The sample comprises roughly 140,000 clones, just over 85% of which are singletons, and around 3.3% rests with the top ten. The material sequenced was peripheral blood, taken on day 0 of AZD1222 vaccination. These receptor sequences come from an adult in good health.

This sequence joins TRBV14 and TRBJ2-7, with TRBD1 matching 10 bases. Germline trimming cut 4 bases from V and 4 bases from J; bases unmatched to any gene: 10. The germline V gene has CDR1 SGHDN and CDR2 FVKESK. The CDR3 length is 16 residues. The DNA for the CDR3 is TGTGCCAGCAGCCGAACATTCGGGACAGGGGAATACGAGCAGTACTTC. This codes for CASSRTFGTGEYEQYF.

This clone was counted between two and nine times. The genes are TRBV4-1 and TRBJ2-7; TRBD1 is a possible D gene (7 bases). The CDR3 loop spans 16 amino acids. Germline loops: CDR1 MGHRA, CDR2 YSYEKL. Trimming took off 1 base at V and 6 bases at J, with 19 bases between the two ends. Here the CDR3 reads CASSQVTAGGGGEQYF. CDR3 DNA: TGCGCCAGCAGCCAAGTTACGGCCGGAGGGGGCGGCGAGCAGTACTTC.

V usage is TRBV7-2 and J usage is TRBJ2-1, with 13 bases matching TRBD2. The CDR3 spans 15 residues. The J segment lost 8 bases and the V segment lost 5 bases, leaving 6 bases of the junction unmatched. The germline gives CDR1 SGHTA, CDR2 FQGNSA. The CDR3 region is CASSVRTSGSYEQFF. CDR3 nucleotides: TGTGCCAGCAGCGTGCGGACTAGCGGGAGTTATGAGCAGTTCTTC.

The V and J genes are TRBV9 and TRBJ2-2; D is unresolved. V lost 0 bases, J lost 6 bases, and 12 bases lay in between. Germline V gives CDR1 SGDLS, CDR2 YYNGEE. The CDR3 runs 15 residues. Written as DNA, the CDR3 is TGTGCCAGCAGCGTAGACCACAGCCTTGCCGGGGAGCTGTTTTTT. Its protein product is CASSVDHSLAGELFF.

This chain connects TRBV14 to TRBJ1-1, with D possibly being TRBD1 (5 bases). This CDR3 region has 14 residues. The germline V gene has CDR1 SGHDN and CDR2 FVKESK. The ends were cut back, 2 bases at V and 4 bases at J, with 11 bases in the middle. The CDR3: CASSQIGVITEAFF. The CDR3 region has the DNA TGTGCCAGCAGCCAAATAGGGGTGATCACTGAAGCTTTCTTT.

The chain has TRBV19 and TRBJ1-5; tentatively, D is TRBD1 (6 bases). Between the trimmed V and J ends, which lost 10 bases and 4 bases, there was a span of 14 bases. The CDR3 has 13 residues. CDR1 LNHDA and CDR2 SQIVND come from the germline V gene (reference sequence). CDR3 sequence: CATNEQGNQPQHF. CDR3 coding DNA: TGTGCCACTAATGAGCAGGGGAATCAGCCCCAGCATTTT.

The V and J genes are TRBV6-1 and TRBJ2-7; 11 bases align to TRBD2. In germline, CDR1 is MNHNS, CDR2 SASEGT. Trimming took 2 bases from V and 3 from J; bases not matched to a gene: 0. The CDR3 is 14 residues long. Written as DNA, the CDR3 is TGTGCCAGCAGTGAAACTAGCGGGGGCTACGAGCAGTACTTC. Its protein product is CASSETSGGYEQYF.

This clone was seen a few times. The CDR3 loop reads CASSSRQAGELFF. The CDR3 coding sequence is TGTGCCAGCAGTTCGAGACAGGCCGGGGAGCTGTTTTTT. V and J are TRBV12-3 or TRBV12-4 and TRBJ2-2; D is possibly TRBD1 (6 bases). V was clipped by 4 bases and J by 6 bases, with 9 bases between them. The CDR3 loop spans 13 amino acids.

This sequence joins TRBV2 and TRBJ2-2; TRBD2 matches at 8 bases. In germline, CDR1 is SNHLY, CDR2 FYNNEI. This CDR3 is built from 15 residues. V lost 7 bases and J lost 2; bases outside the gene matches: 6. The CDR3 DNA reads TGTGCCAGCACGATAGCGGGAATTAACACCGGGGAGCTGTTTTTT. Translation: CASTIAGINTGELFF.

The CDR3 spells CASSFTRQRYNEQFF. In nucleotides, the CDR3 is TGTGCCAGCAGCTTCACAAGACAACGCTACAATGAGCAGTTCTTC. The chain combines TRBV7-2 with TRBJ2-1; D uncertain. The V end lost 3 bases, the J end lost 3 bases, and 12 bases lay between the germline ends. This CDR3 contains 15 residues. CDR1 and CDR2 from the germline V gene are SGHTA and FQGNSA.

The chain has TRBV7-2 and TRBJ1-2; tentative D call: TRBD1 (6 bases). CDR3 length equals 14 residues. The germline V gene has CDR1 SGHTA and CDR2 FQGNSA. V lost 5 bases and J lost 2, with 12 bases in between. Here the CDR3 reads CASSKRDTNYGYTF. CDR3 DNA sequence: TGTGCCAGCAGCAAGCGGGACACCAACTATGGCTACACCTTC.

This sequence joins TRBV18 and TRBJ2-7; 9 bases are a match to TRBD2. The ends lost 2 bases at V and 1 base at J; junction bases unmatched: 3. Germline assignment: CDR1 KGHSH and CDR2 LQKENI. The length of the CDR3 is 15 residues. The CDR3 DNA reads TGTGCCAGCTCACCAGATCTAGCGGGATCCTACGAGCAGTACTTC. As protein: CASSPDLAGSYEQYF.

The V and J genes are TRBV12-3 or TRBV12-4 and TRBJ1-1; D possibly corresponds to TRBD1 (5 bases). Trimming removed 7 bases at V and 3 bases at J, with 12 bases between. The CDR3 covers 13 residues. CDR3 region: CASKRDSYTEAFF. The CDR3 bases are TGTGCCAGCAAACGGGACTCCTACACTGAAGCTTTCTTT.

V and J are TRBV5-5 and TRBJ2-5; the match to TRBD2 covers 14 bases. The V gene's germline CDR1 is SGHKS and CDR2 YYEKEE (reference sequence). Trimming took 4 bases from V and 4 from J; bases not matched to a gene: 9. The CDR3 is 17 residues long. The CDR3 spells CASSPGTSGSGVETQYF. The CDR3 DNA follows: TGTGCCAGCAGCCCGGGGACTAGCGGGAGTGGTGTAGAGACCCAGTACTTC.

This chain links TRBV18 with TRBJ2-5; D gene uncertain. Trimming removed 6 bases from V and 5 bases from J, with 19 bases in between. The CDR3 consists of 15 residues. From germline, CDR1 is KGHSH and CDR2 LQKENI. In DNA form, the CDR3 reads TGTGCCAGCTCGCCCCCTTCGGTCCTTGGGGAGACCCAGTACTTC. Protein product: CASSPPSVLGETQYF.

This chain links TRBV25-1 with TRBJ2-3; no clear D. The CDR3 has 12 amino acids. From germline, CDR1 is MGHDK and CDR2 SYGVNS. Trimming pared 4 bases from V and 7 bases from J, leaving 9 bases between. CDR3 DNA sequence: TGTGCCAGCAGTGCCGGATTAAATACGCAGTATTTT. It yields the protein CASSAGLNTQYF.

This chain links TRBV5-1 with TRBJ2-1; possibly TRBD2 for D (5 bases). The CDR3 consists of 11 residues. V shed 4 bases and J shed 12 bases, with 11 bases lying between them. The V gene's germline CDR1 is SGHRS and CDR2 YFSETQ. This CDR3 reads CASSLGVGQFF. In DNA, the CDR3 is TGCGCCAGCAGCCTCGGGGTAGGGCAGTTCTTC.